This T cell receptor (beta chain) is drawn from a study of OX40 agonist ivuxolimab in advanced cancers. In the case of this clone: Its specificity is not known.

Assay used: immunoSEQ multiplex PCR; TCRdb lists only in-frame clones, some missing. The data show 70,000 to 90,000 clones, with roughly nine tenths seen just once and under 9.5% held by the top ten. Regarding the study as a whole: Mean expanded clone counts were higher in CD8+ than CD4+ T cells. At 0.1 to 3.0 mg/kg, CD4+ and CD8+ blood T cells expanded clonally by week 6.

No patient had autoimmune disease or received systemic immunosuppression. This specimen was CD4+ or CD8+ T cells sorted from blood, taken in a trial of the OX40 agonist ivuxolimab. The receptor's source is an adult with an advanced solid tumor such as melanoma, head and neck, liver or kidney cancer.

This CDR3 reads CASSLWQDTDTQYF. Written as DNA, the CDR3 is TGTGCCAGCAGTTTGTGGCAGGACACAGATACGCAGTATTTT. The rearrangement joins TRBV27 to TRBJ2-3; D not resolved. This CDR3 is 14 amino acids long. Germline V CDR1 and CDR2: MNHEY, SMNVEV (reference sequence). V dropped 3 bases and J dropped 2 bases, with 9 bases sitting between them.